This T cell receptor (beta chain) was identified during a study of T-cell reconstitution after alpha-beta-depleted transplantation in children. Trimming shortened V by 0 bases and J by 5 bases, and 6 bases separated the two germline ends. Germline CDR1 and CDR2: SGHRS and YFSETQ. CDR3 length: 13 amino acids. Study observations and caveats: T cells produced anew were the main source of T-cell counts and diversity one year after transplant.

This clonotype was recorded at least ten times. Its antigen is unknown. TCRbeta library preparation incorporated unique molecular identifiers. MiXCR, applied by TCRdb to the PCR reads, yields one record per CDR3 protein. The sample holds some 300,000 distinct CDR3 sequences, 6% to 10% seen once. The sequence was obtained from a female patient aged 2-9 years who had a stem cell transplant for Fanconi anemia, so the T cells may come from the graft donor. Sequences were derived from peripheral blood, sampled 360 days after TCRalphabeta/CD19-depleted stem cell transplant. J is TRBJ1-5 and V is TRBV5-1; D unclear. As DNA, the CDR3 is TGCGCCAGCAGCTTGGACCGCTATCAGCCCCAGCATTTT. Translated: CASSLDRYQPQHF.